The clone carrying this TCR beta chain was found many times. These data originate in a study of CD8 T cells in ankylosing spondylitis. The CDR3 runs to 13 residues. Trimming removed 6 bases from V and 4 bases from J; junction bases left unmatched: 4. Germline V gene lookup returns CDR1 SQVTM and CDR2 ANQGSEA. TCRdb itself ran the 5' RACE reads through MiXCR, one entry per CDR3 protein. This sample yields hundreds of thousands of distinct CDR3 sequences, of which 20% to 25% are seen a single time; around 13% belongs to the top ten. Sequencing was carried out using blood, either unsorted or a sorted T cell fraction (not recorded which). The source is a male donor with ankylosing spondylitis or in good health (not recorded which). This sequence joins TRBV29-1 and TRBJ2-1; 9 bases are shared with TRBD1. CDR3 DNA sequence: TGCAGCGTCCCGGGACAGGGTTACAATGAGCAGTTCTTC. Amino acids: CSVPGQGYNEQFF.